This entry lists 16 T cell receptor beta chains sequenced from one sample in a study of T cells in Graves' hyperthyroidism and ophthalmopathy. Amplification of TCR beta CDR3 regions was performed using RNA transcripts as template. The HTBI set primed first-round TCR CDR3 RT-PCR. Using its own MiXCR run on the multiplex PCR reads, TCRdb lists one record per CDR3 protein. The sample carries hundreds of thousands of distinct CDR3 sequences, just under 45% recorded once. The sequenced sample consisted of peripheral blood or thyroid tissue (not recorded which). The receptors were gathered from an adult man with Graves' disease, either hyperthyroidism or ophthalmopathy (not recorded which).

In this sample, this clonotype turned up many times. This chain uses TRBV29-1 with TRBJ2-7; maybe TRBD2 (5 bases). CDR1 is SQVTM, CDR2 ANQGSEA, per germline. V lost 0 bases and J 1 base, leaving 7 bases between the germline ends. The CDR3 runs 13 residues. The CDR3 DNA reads TGCAGCGTTGAAGAACGCGGGTCCTACGAGCAGTACTTC. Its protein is CSVEERGSYEQYF.

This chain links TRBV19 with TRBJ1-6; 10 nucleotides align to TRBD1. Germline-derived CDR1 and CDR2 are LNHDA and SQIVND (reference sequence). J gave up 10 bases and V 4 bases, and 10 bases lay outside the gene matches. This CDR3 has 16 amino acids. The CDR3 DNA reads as TGTGCCAGTAGTACGATTCCGGGACAGGGGAACTCACCCCTCCACTTT. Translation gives CASSTIPGQGNSPLHF.

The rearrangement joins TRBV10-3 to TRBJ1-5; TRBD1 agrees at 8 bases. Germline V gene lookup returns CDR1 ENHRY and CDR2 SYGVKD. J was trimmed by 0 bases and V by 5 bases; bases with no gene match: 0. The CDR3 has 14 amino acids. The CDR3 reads CAISTGGSNQPQHF. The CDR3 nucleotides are TGTGCCATCAGTACAGGGGGTAGCAATCAGCCCCAGCATTTT.

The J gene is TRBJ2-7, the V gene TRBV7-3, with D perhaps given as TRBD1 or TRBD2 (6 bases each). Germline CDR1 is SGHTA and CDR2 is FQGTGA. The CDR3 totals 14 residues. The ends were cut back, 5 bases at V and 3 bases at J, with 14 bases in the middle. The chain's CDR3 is CASSPYRGDYEQYF. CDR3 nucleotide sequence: TGTGCCAGCAGCCCTTATAGGGGGGACTACGAGCAGTACTTC.

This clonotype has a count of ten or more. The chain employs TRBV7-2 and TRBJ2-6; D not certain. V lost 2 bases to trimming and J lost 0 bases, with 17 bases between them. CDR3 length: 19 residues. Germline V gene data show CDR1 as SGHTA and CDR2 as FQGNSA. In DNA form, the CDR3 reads TGTGCCAGCAGCTTACAAGGCAGCTCCGTGCACTCTGGGGCCAACGTCCTGACTTTC. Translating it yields CASSLQGSSVHSGANVLTF. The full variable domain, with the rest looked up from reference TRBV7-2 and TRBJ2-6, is GAGVSQSPSNKVTEKGKDVELRCDPISGHTALYWYRQSLGQGLEFLIYFQGNSAPDKSGLPSDRFSAERTGGSVSTLTIQRTQQEDSAVYLCASSLQGSSVHSGANVLTFGAGSRLTVL.

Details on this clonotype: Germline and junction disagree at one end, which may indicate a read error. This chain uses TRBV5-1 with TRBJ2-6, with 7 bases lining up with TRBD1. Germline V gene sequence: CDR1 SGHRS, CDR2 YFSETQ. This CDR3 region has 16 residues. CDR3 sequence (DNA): TGTGCCAGCAGACACCGGGACAGCTCTGGGGCCAACGTCCTGACTTTC. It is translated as CASRHRDSSGANVLTF.

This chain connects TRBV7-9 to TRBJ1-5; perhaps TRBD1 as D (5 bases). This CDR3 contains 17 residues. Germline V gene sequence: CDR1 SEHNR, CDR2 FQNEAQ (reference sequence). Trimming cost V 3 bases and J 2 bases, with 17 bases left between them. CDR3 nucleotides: TGTGCCAGCAGCTTCCAAGGCCCCGGGGGTGGCAATCAGCCCCAGCATTTT. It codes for CASSFQGPGGGNQPQHF.

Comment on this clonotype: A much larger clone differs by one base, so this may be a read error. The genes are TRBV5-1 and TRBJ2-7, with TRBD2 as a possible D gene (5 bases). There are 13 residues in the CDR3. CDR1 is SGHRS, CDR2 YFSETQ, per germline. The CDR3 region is CASSGDSDYGQYF. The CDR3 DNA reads TGCGCCAGCAGCGGAGACTCAGACTACGGGCAGTACTTC.

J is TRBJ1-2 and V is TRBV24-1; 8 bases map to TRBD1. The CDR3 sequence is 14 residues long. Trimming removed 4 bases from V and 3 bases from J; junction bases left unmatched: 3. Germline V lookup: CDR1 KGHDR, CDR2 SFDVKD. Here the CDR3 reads CATSETGAYYGYTF. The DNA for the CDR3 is TGTGCCACCAGTGAGACAGGGGCCTACTATGGCTACACCTTC.

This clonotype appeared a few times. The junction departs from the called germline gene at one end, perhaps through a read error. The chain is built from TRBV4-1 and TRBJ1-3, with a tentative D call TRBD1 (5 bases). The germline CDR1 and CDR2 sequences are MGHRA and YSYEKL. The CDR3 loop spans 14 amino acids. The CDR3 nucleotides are TGTGCCAGCAGCCAATCCTCAGGGGGAAACACCATATATTTT. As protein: CASSQSSGGNTIYF.

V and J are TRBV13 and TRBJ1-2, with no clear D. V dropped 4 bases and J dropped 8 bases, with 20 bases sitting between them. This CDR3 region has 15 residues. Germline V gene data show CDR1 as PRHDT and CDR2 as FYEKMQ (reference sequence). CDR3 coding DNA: TGTGCCAGCAGCTACTCTAATGGTGGAATGGGGGGCTACACCTTC. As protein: CASSYSNGGMGGYTF.

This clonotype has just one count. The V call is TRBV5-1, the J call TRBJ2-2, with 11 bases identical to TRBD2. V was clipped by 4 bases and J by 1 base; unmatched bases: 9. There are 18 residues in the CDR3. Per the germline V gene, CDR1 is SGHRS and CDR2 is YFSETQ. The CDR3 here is CASSVTPSGRLNTGELFF. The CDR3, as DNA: TGCGCCAGCAGCGTGACCCCTAGCGGGAGGCTGAACACCGGGGAGCTGTTTTTT.

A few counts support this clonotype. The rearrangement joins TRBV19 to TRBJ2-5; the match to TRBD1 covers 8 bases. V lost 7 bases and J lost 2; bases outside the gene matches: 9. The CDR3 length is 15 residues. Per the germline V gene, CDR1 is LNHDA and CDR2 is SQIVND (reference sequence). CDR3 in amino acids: CASKKTGARQETQYF. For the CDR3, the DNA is TGTGCCAGTAAGAAGACAGGGGCCCGACAAGAGACCCAGTACTTC.

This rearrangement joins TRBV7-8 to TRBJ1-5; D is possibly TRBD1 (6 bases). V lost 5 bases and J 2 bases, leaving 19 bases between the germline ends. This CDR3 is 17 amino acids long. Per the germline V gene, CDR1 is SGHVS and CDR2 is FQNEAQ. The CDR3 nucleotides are TGTGCCAGCAGCCCACTCGGGGCAGGGGTAGGCAATCAGCCCCAGCATTTT. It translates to CASSPLGAGVGNQPQHF.

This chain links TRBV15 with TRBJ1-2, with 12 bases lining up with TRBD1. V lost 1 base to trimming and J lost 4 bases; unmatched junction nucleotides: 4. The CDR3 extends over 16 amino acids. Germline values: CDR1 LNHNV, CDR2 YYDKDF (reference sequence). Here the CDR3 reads CATSRAGTGGFYGYTF. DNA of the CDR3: TGTGCCACCAGCAGAGCCGGGACAGGGGGCTTCTATGGCTACACCTTC. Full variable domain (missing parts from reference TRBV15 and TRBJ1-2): DAMVIQNPRYQVTQFGKPVTLSCSQTLNHNVMYWYQQKSSQAPKLLFHYYDKDFNNEADTPDNFQSRRPNTSFCFLDIRSPGLGDTAMYLCATSRAGTGGFYGYTFGSGTRLTVV.

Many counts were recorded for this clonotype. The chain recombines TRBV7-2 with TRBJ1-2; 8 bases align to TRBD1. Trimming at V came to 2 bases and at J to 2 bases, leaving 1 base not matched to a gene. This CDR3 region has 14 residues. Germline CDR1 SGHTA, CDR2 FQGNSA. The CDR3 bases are TGTGCCAGCAGCTTACAGGGGGCGAACTATGGCTACACCTTC. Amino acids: CASSLQGANYGYTF.